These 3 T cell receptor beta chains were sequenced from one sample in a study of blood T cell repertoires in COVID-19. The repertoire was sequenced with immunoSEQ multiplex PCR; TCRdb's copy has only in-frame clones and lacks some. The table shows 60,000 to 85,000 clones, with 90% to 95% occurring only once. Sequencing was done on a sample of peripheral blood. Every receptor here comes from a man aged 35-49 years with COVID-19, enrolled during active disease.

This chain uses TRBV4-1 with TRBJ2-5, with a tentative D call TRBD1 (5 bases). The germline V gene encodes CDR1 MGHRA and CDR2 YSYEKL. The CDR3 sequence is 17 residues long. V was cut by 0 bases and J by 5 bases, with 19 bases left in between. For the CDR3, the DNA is TGCGCCAGCAGCCAAGAAGTAAACATAAGGGGCCGGGAGACCCAGTACTTC. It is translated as CASSQEVNIRGRETQYF.

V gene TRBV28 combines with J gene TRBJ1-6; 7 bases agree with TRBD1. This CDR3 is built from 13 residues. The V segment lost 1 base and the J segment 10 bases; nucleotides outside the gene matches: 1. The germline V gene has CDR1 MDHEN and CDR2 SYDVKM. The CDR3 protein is CASSLLQGSPLHF. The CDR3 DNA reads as TGTGCCAGCAGTTTATTACAGGGGTCACCCCTCCACTTT. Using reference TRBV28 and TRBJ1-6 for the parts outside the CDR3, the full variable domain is DVKVTQSSRYLVKRTGEKVFLECVQDMDHENMFWYRQDPGLGLRLIYFSYDVKMKEKGDIPEGYSVSREKKERFSLILESASTNQTSMYLCASSLLQGSPLHFGNGTRLTVT.

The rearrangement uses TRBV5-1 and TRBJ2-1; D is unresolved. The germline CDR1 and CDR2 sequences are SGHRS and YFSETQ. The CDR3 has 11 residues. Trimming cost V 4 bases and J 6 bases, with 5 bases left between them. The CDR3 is CASSGSNEQFF. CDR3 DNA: TGCGCCAGCAGCGGCAGCAATGAGCAGTTCTTC. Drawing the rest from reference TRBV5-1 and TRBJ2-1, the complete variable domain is KAGVTQTPRYLIKTRGQQVTLSCSPISGHRSVSWYQQTPGQGLQFLFEYFSETQRNKGNFPGRFSGRQFSNSRSEMNVSTLELGDSALYLCASSGSNEQFFGPGTRLTVL.